These 10 T cell receptor beta chains originate from one sample sequenced in a study of graft-versus-host responses after intestinal transplantation. Profiled with immunoSEQ multiplex PCR; TCRdb holds only in-frame clones, not every one. The sample has some 90,000 clones; approximately 90% are singletons. These TCRs are of unknown antigen specificity. The material sequenced was unstimulated CD8+ T cells sorted from spleen or lymph node cells, taken before transplant. The receptors were sampled from a human donor who was the organ donor for an intestinal transplant.

V usage is TRBV27 and J usage is TRBJ1-2; unclear D gene. The CDR3 is made up of 14 amino acids. Germline-derived CDR1 and CDR2 are MNHEY and SMNVEV (reference sequence). Trimming pared 6 bases from V and 8 bases from J, leaving 19 bases between. The CDR3 is CASSPSWSVEGYTF. In DNA form, the CDR3 reads TGTGCCAGCAGCCCTTCCTGGTCAGTCGAAGGCTACACCTTC.

The chain couples TRBV9 to TRBJ2-3, with D unresolved. Germline values: CDR1 SGDLS, CDR2 YYNGEE. This CDR3 contains 15 residues. The V gene lost 0 bases and the J gene lost 0 bases, with 8 bases spanning the gap. Here the CDR3 DNA reads TGTGCCAGCAGCGTAGCTCAGTTTAGCACAGATACGCAGTATTTT. Translation: CASSVAQFSTDTQYF.

This clone was counted a single time. V is TRBV11-2 and J is TRBJ2-1; 8 bases map to TRBD1. J lost 4 bases, V lost 4 bases, and 9 bases had no gene match. The CDR3 is made up of 16 amino acids. Per the germline V gene, CDR1 is SGHAT and CDR2 is FQNNGV. The CDR3 region is CASSSIGTGLYNEQFF. DNA for the CDR3: TGTGCCAGCAGCTCGATCGGGACAGGCCTGTACAATGAGCAGTTCTTC.

The rearrangement uses TRBV28 and TRBJ2-1, with TRBD1 matching over 10 bases. J was trimmed by 1 base and V by 3 bases; bases with no gene match: 9. Germline CDR1 reads MDHEN; CDR2 reads SYDVKM. The CDR3 contains 18 residues. CDR3 nucleotide sequence: TGTGCCAGCAGTTTGGGGATTTCGGGACAGGGGTCCTACAATGAGCAGTTCTTC. This sequence encodes CASSLGISGQGSYNEQFF.

The rearrangement uses TRBV4-1 and TRBJ2-3; 7 nucleotides line up with TRBD2. V gave up 0 bases and J gave up 1 base; unmatched junction bases: 7. The length of the CDR3 is 17 residues. In germline, CDR1 is MGHRA, CDR2 YSYEKL. This chain's CDR3 is CASSQEGGGWGTDTQYF. DNA for the CDR3: TGCGCCAGCAGCCAAGAGGGCGGGGGATGGGGCACAGATACGCAGTATTTT.

V and J are TRBV25-1 and TRBJ2-2; the match to TRBD2 covers 11 bases. From germline, CDR1 is MGHDK and CDR2 SYGVNS. The V segment lost 7 bases and the J segment 5 bases; nucleotides outside the gene matches: 9. This CDR3 contains 16 residues. As DNA, the CDR3 is TGTGCCAGCACCGTAGCGGGGGGGCCGGGGACCGGGGAGCTGTTTTTT. This sequence encodes CASTVAGGPGTGELFF. Combining the CDR3 with reference TRBV25-1 and TRBJ2-2 gives the whole variable domain EADIYQTPRYLVIGTGKKITLECSQTMGHDKMYWYQQDPGMELHLIHYSYGVNSTEKGDLSSESTVSRIRTEHFPLTLESARPSHTSQYLCASTVAGGPGTGELFFGEGSRLTVL.

J is TRBJ2-1 and V is TRBV10-3; TRBD2 is a possible D gene (7 bases). The CDR3 is made up of 15 amino acids. Trimming took 4 bases from V and 4 from J, leaving 14 bases between them. In germline, CDR1 is ENHRY, CDR2 SYGVKD. The CDR3, as DNA: TGTGCCATCAGTGGGAGGCGGGGGCCTTACAATGAGCAGTTCTTC. It codes for CAISGRRGPYNEQFF.

The chain employs TRBV7-9 and TRBJ2-7, with D possibly being TRBD2 (5 bases). This CDR3 is 13 amino acids long. Germline CDR1 is SEHNR and CDR2 is FQNEAQ (reference sequence). The V end lost 1 base, the J end lost 7 bases, and 11 bases lay between the germline ends. The CDR3 protein is CASSLDPRREQYF. The CDR3 DNA reads TGTGCCAGCAGCTTAGACCCCAGGAGGGAGCAGTACTTC.

Concerning this clone itself: Other DNA sequences of this sample code for an identical CDR3. The genes are TRBV9 and TRBJ2-1; 8 nucleotides agree with TRBD2. With V trimmed by 1 base and J by 7 bases, 4 bases remained unmatched. This CDR3 has 14 residues. CDR1 is SGDLS, CDR2 YYNGEE, per germline. The CDR3 reads CASSVSGGYNEQFF. The CDR3 bases are TGTGCCAGCAGCGTATCGGGGGGGTATAATGAGCAGTTCTTC. The whole variable domain, remainder taken from reference TRBV9 and TRBJ2-1, is DSGVTQTPKHLITATGQRVTLRCSPRSGDLSVYWYQQSLDQGLQFLIQYYNGEERAKGNILERFSAQQFPDLHSELNLSSLELGDSALYFCASSVSGGYNEQFFGPGTRLTVL.

The V call is TRBV7-2, the J call TRBJ2-2; D remains ambiguous. Trimming stripped 5 bases from V and 4 bases from J, with 14 bases between. The CDR3 is 15 amino acids. Germline lookup yields CDR1 SGHTA and CDR2 FQGNSA. The CDR3 region is CASSTTILGTGELFF. The CDR3 nucleotides are TGTGCCAGCAGCACTACTATCCTCGGCACCGGGGAGCTGTTTTTT.